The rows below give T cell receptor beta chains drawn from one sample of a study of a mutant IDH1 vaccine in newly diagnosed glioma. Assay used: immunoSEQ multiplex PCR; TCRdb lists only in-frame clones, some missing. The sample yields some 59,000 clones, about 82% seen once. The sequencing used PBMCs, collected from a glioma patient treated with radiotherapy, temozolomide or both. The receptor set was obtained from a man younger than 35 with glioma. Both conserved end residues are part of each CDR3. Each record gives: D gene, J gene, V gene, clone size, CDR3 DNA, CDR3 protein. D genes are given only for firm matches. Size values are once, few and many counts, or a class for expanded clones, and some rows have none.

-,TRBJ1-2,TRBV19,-,TGTGCCAGTACCAATTACAGGGAGACCCTCTATGGCTACACCTTC,CASTNYRETLYGYTF
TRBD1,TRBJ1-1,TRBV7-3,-,TGTGCCAGCAGCTTTACGACAGGGGACACTGAAGCTTTCTTT,CASSFTTGDTEAFF
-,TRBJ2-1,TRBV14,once,TGTGCCAGCAGCCAAGACCTAAACAATGAGCAGTTCTTC,CASSQDLNNEQFF
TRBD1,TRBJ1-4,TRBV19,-,TGTGCCAGTAGTCTCAGGGGGGGGACAACTAATGAAAAACTGTTTTTT,CASSLRGGTTNEKLFF
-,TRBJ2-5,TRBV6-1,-,TGTGCCAGCAGTGAAGGAAGCAAGGAGACCCAGTACTTC,CASSEGSKETQYF
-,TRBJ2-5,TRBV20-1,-,TGCAGTGCTAGGAAAGAGACCCAGTACTTC,CSARKETQYF
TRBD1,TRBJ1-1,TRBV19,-,TGTGCCAGTAGTACGGGGACAGCTCGTGCTGAAGCTTTCTTT,CASSTGTARAEAFF
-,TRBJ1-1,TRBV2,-,TGTGCCAGCAGTGATCGGTCAGGGCGACTGAACACTGAAGCTTTCTTT,CASSDRSGRLNTEAFF
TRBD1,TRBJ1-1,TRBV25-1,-,TGTGCCAGCACCGGTCCCGGGACAGGGGGCACTGAAGCTTTCTTT,CASTGPGTGGTEAFF
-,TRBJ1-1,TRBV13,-,TGTGCCAGCAGCTCACAGGCCGTTTGGAACACTGAAGCTTTCTTT,CASSSQAVWNTEAFF
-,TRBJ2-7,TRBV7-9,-,TGTGCCAGCAGCTTAGGGCTAGCGAACGGCGAGCAGTACTTC,CASSLGLANGEQYF
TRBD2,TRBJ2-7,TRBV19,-,TGTGCCAGTAGTCTCGGCCAAACTAGCGGGCACTCCTACGAGCAGTACTTC,CASSLGQTSGHSYEQYF
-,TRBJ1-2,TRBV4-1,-,TGCGCCAGCAGCCAAGACTTGGGGGGGAACTATGGCTACACCTTC,CASSQDLGGNYGYTF
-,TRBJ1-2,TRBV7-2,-,TGTGCCAGCAGCTTAGGGGCGGGCCATAACTATGGCTACACCTTC,CASSLGAGHNYGYTF
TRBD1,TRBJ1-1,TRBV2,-,TGTGCCAGCACGAGTGAAGGGGGCGGATCCACTGAAGCTTTCTTT,CASTSEGGGSTEAFF
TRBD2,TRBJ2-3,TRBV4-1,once,TGCGCCAGCAGCCCAAGACTAGCGGGGGGGACAGGCACAGATACGCAGTATTTT,CASSPRLAGGTGTDTQYF
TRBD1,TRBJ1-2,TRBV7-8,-,TGTGCCAGCAGCCTCCGATCTCATCCGGGACAGGGTGTCGGCTACACCTTC,CASSLRSHPGQGVGYTF
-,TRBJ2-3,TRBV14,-,TGTGCCAGCAGCCTCACTTTGGTAGATACGCAGTATTTT,CASSLTLVDTQYF
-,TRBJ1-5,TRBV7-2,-,TGTGCCAGCAGCATAAGAGGGTCGGGGTACAATCAGCCCCAGCATTTT,CASSIRGSGYNQPQHF
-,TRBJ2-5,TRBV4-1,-,TGCGCCAGCAGCCCGAAGGGGAGCAGCCAAGAGACCCAGTACTTC,CASSPKGSSQETQYF
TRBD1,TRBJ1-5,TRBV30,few,TGTGCCTGGAGTAACGGACAGGGGAATCAGCCCCAGCATTTT,CAWSNGQGNQPQHF
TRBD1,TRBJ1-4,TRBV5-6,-,TGTGCCAGCAGCAAACGACAGGGGGCAGACGTAAGTGAAAAACTGTTTTTT,CASSKRQGADVSEKLFF
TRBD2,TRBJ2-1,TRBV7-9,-,TGTGCCAGCAGGGGACTAGCGGGCCGCCGCGAGCAGTTCTTC,CASRGLAGRREQFF
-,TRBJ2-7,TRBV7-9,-,TGTGCCAGCAGCCCTATCACGGCCTACGAGCAGTACTTC,CASSPITAYEQYF
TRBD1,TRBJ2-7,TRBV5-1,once,TGCGCCAGCAGTTCCCTACCCGGGACAGATCTCTACGAGCAGTACTTC,CASSSLPGTDLYEQYF
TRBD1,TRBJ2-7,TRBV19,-,TGTGCCAGTAGTGCGCGACGACCGGGACAGGGCTACGAGCAGTACTTC,CASSARRPGQGYEQYF
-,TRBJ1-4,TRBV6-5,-,TGTGCCAGCAGTTACTCGATGGCAGGGTTTGAAAAACTGTTTTTT,CASSYSMAGFEKLFF
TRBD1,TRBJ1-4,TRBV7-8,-,TGTGCCAGCAGCTACGGACAGGGGAAAGAAAAACTGTTTTTT,CASSYGQGKEKLFF
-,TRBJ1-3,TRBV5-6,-,TGTGCCAGCAGCCTTCTCGGACGCGCCTCTGGAAACACCATATATTTT,CASSLLGRASGNTIYF